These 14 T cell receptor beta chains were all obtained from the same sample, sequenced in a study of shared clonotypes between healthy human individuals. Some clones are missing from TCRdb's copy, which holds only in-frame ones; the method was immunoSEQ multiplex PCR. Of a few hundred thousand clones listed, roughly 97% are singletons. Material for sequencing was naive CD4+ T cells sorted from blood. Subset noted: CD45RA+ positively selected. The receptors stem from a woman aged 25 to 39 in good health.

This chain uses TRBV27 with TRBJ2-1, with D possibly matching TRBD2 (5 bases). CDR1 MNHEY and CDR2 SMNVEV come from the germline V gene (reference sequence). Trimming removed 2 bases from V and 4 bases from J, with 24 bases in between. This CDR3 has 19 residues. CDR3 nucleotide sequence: TGTGCCAGCAGTTTAACGGGCGGTGGCGGGCCCCATCGTTACAATGAGCAGTTCTTC. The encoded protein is CASSLTGGGGPHRYNEQFF.

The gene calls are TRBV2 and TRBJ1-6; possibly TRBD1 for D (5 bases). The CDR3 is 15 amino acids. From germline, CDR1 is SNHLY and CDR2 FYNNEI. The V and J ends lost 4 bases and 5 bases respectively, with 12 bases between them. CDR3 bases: TGTGCCAGCAGTGCGGAACAGGCCGATAATTCACCCCTCCACTTT. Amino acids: CASSAEQADNSPLHF. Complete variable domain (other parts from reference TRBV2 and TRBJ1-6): EPEVTQTPSHQVTQMGQEVILRCVPISNHLYFYWYRQILGQKVEFLVSFYNNEISEKSEIFDDQFSVERPDGSNFTLKIRSTKLEDSAMYFCASSAEQADNSPLHFGNGTRLTVT.

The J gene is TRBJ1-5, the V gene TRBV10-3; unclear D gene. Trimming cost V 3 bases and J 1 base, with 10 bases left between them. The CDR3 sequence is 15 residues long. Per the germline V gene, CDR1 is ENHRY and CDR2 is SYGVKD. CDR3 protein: CAISDQLLSNQPQHF. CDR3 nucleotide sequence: TGTGCCATCAGTGACCAACTTTTGAGCAATCAGCCCCAGCATTTT.

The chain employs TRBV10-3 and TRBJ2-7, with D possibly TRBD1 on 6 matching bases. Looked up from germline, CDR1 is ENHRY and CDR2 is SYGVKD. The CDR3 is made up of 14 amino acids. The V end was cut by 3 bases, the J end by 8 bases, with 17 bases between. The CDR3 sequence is CAISDSNRELKQYF. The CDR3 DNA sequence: TGTGCCATCAGTGACTCAAACAGGGAACTCAAGCAGTACTTC.

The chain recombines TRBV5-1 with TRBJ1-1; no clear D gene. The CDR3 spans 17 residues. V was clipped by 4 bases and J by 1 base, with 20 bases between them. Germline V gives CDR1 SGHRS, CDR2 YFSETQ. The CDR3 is CASSLALGGYANTEAFF. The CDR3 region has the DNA TGCGCCAGCAGCCTTGCCTTGGGAGGGTACGCGAACACTGAAGCTTTCTTT.

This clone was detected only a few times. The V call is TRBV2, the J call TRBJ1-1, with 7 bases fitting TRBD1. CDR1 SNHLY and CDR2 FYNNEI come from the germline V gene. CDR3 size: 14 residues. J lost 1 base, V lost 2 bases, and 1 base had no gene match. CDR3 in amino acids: CASSERTGNTEAFF. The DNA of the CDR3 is TGTGCCAGCAGTGAACGGACAGGGAACACTGAAGCTTTCTTT.

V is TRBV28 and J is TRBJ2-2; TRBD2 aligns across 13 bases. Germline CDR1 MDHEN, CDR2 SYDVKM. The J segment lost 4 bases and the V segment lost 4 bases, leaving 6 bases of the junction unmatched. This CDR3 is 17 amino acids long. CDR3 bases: TGTGCCAGCAGTTGGGGACTAGCGGGGAGGGGCACCGGGGAGCTGTTTTTT. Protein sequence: CASSWGLAGRGTGELFF.

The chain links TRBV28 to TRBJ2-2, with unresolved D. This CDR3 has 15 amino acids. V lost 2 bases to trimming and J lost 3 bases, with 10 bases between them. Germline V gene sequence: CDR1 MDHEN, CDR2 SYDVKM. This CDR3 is CASSLSSTHTGELFF. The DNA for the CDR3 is TGTGCCAGCAGTTTAAGTTCAACTCACACCGGGGAGCTGTTTTTT.

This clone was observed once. CDR3 amino acids: CASSQGAVETQYF. The CDR3 coding sequence is TGCGCCAGCAGCCAAGGGGCGGTTGAGACCCAGTACTTC. This chain uses TRBV4-1 with TRBJ2-5; D is undetermined. The length of the CDR3 is 13 residues. Germline CDR1 and CDR2: MGHRA and YSYEKL. Trimming cost V 1 base and J 5 bases, with 8 bases left between them.

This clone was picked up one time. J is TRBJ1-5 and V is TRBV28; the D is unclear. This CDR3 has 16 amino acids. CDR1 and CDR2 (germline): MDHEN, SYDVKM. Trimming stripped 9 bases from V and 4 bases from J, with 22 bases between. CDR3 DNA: TGTGCCAGTTCCGACCCTCAGGCGATTAGTAATCAGCCCCAGCATTTT. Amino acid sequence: CASSDPQAISNQPQHF.

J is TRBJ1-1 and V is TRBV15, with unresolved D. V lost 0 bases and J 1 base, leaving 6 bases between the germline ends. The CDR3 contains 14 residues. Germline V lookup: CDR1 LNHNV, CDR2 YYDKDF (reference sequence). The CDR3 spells CATSRDLENTEAFF. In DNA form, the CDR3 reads TGTGCCACCAGCAGAGATCTCGAGAACACTGAAGCTTTCTTT.

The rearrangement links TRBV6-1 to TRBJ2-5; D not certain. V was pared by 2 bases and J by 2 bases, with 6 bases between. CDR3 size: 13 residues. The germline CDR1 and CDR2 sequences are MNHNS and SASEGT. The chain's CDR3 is CASSENLQETQYF. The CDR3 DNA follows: TGTGCCAGCAGTGAAAACTTACAAGAGACCCAGTACTTC.

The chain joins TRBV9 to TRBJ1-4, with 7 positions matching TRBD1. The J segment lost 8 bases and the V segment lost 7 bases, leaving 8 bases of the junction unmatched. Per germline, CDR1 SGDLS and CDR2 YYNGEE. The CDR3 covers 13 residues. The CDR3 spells CASGTGDYEKLFF. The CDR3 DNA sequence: TGTGCCAGCGGTACAGGGGATTACGAAAAACTGTTTTTT.

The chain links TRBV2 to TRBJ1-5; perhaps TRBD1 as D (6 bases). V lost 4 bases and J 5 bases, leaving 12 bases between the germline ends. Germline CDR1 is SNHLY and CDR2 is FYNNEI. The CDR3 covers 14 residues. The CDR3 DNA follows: TGTGCCAGCAGTGTTGACAGGCTTTATCAGCCCCAGCATTTT. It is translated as CASSVDRLYQPQHF.